This T cell receptor (beta chain) was captured by sequencing in a study of T cell repertoires in cytomegalovirus infection. The overall study: Public TCR beta signatures indicated both CMV infection and matching HLA type. Findings of the study overall: In two of eight donors, the top clonotype was HLA-C-restricted CMV-specific.

Remarks on this clonotype: Its antigen is still unknown.

This CDR3 comprises 11 residues. The V gene end was trimmed by 7 bases and the J gene end by 14 bases; junction bases not matched to a gene: 10. Germline values: CDR1 SQVTM, CDR2 ANQGSEA. TCRdb fed the reads into MiXCR, producing one record per CDR3 protein. The sample holds about a million distinct CDR3 sequences; around 31% are singletons and the top ten take roughly 13%. The source was cultured CD8+ T cells from PBMCs, collected from culture after CMV antigen stimulation. The chain is built from TRBV29-1 and TRBJ1-1; 10 nucleotides line up with TRBD1. The sequence was obtained from a human donor in good health (CMV status not recorded). Some clones in this sample may be carry-over from other donors' samples. The CDR3 region has the DNA TGCAGCGCCTATACCGGGACAGGGGAATTCTTT. Protein: CSAYTGTGEFF.